This T cell receptor beta chain was profiled in a study of siplizumab effects on memory and regulatory T cells. Study conclusions and caveats: No assignable naive or memory phenotype existed for roughly 75-97% of proliferating CD4+ or CD8+ clones.

The germline V gene encodes CDR1 SGDLS and CDR2 YYNGEE. V lost 5 bases, J lost 4 bases, and 8 bases stayed unmatched. This CDR3 is 14 amino acids long. Data came from immunoSEQ multiplex PCR; TCRdb stores just in-frame clones and leaves some out. The sample consists of under 7,500 clones, 65% to 70% of them appearing once. Only one count was recorded for this clone. What it binds is unknown. V and J are TRBV9 and TRBJ1-2; TRBD1 matches at 7 bases. The receptor was isolated from a human donor in good health. Specimen: effector memory CD8+ T cells sorted from blood. Subset described: unstimulated CD8+ effector memory T cells. The chain's CDR3 is CASRKTGATYGYTF. The CDR3 DNA sequence: TGTGCCAGCAGGAAAACAGGGGCTACCTATGGCTACACCTTC.